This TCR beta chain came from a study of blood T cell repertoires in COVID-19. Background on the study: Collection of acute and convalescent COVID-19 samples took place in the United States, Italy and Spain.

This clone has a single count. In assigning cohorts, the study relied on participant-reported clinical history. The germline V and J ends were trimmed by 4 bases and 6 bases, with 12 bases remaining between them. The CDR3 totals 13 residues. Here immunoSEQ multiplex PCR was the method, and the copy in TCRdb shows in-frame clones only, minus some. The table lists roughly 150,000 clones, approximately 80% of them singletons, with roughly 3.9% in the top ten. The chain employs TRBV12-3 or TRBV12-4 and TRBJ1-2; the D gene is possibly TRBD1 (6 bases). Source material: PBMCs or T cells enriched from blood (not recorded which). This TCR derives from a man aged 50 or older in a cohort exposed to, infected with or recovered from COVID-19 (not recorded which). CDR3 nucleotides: TGTGCCAGCAGTTGGCGGCAGGGGAATGGCTACACCTTC. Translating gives CASSWRQGNGYTF.